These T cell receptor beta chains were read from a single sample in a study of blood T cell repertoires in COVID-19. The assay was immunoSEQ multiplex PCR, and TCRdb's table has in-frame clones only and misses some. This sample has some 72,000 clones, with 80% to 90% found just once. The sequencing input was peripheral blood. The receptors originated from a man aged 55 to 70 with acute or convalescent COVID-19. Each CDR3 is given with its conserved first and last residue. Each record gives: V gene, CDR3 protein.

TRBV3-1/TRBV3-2,CASSTTYEQYF
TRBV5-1,CASSPRQGRDYGYTF
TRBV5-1,CASSPWDTNTGELFF
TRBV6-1,CASSEWGTGERGYTF
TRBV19,CASSIDQADTQYF
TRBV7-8,CASSSHEGTQYF
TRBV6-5,CASTVDRNYGYTF
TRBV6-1,CASSEGLAEDTQYF
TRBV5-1,CASSFSGDPYEQYF
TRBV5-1,CASSLVGYEQYF
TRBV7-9,CASRPSGTNTEAFF
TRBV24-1,CATSRTRGNGNTIYF
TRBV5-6,CASSLAGTPGNTIYF
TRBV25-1,CASSPPGTDGNKLFF
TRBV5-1,CASSLILAGGEQYF
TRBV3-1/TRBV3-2,CASSSRQGPSPLHF
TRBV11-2,CASRTGSYEQYF
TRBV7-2,CASSGGGSGSYEQYF
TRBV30,CAWSPNLGGNQPQHF
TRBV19,CASSSEGSGANVLTF
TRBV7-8,CASSLDQSRVITYEQYF
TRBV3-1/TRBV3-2,CASSPPGQEGGYTF
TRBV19,CASMGFMTSGLVRIF
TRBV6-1,CASSDEGVGEQYF
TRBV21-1,CASDRGGNEQFF
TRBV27,CASSSNPTMNTEAFF
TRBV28,CASGTGVLQPQHF
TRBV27,CASSVRTGSASSGANVLTF
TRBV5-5,CASSDPGQGFRGYTF
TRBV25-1,CASSDGVLNEKLFF